This T cell receptor (beta chain) was found in a study of Graves' ophthalmopathy and Graves' hyperthyroidism. Newly diagnosed, the hyperthyroidism patients had under 2 months' duration and were aged 18 to 65. CDR1 and CDR2 (germline): ENHRY, SYGVKD. V was cut by 0 bases and J by 0 bases, with 14 bases left in between. The CDR3 length is 17 residues. From RNA, the CDR3 regions of TCR beta chains were amplified and sequenced. RT-PCR with HTBI primers came first, then second-round multiplex PCR. MiXCR was run by TCRdb on the multiplex PCR reads, yielding one entry per CDR3 protein. The sample includes around 400,000 distinct CDR3 sequences, 21% of them seen just once. In its sample, this clonotype was seen many times.

Sequencing input: peripheral blood. The receptor was isolated from a woman aged 18-29 years with stable Graves' hyperthyroidism. The chain joins TRBV10-3 to TRBJ1-1; D gene unclear. As DNA, the CDR3 is TGTGCCATCAGTGAGTCCGAGGCAGGAGTAGTGAACACTGAAGCTTTCTTT. It encodes CAISESEAGVVNTEAFF.